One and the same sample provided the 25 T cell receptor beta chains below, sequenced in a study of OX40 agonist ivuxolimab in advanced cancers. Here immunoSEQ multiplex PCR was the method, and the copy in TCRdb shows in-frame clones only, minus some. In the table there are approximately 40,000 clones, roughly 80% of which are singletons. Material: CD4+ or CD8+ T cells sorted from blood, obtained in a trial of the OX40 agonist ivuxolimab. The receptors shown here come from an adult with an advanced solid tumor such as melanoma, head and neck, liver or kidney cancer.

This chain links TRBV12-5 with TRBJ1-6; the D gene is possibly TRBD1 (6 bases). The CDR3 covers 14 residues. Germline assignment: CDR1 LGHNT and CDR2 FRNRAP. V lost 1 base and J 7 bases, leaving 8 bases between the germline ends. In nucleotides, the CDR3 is TGTGCTAGTGGTTTGGGGGGGGCGAATTCACCCCTCCACTTT. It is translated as CASGLGGANSPLHF.

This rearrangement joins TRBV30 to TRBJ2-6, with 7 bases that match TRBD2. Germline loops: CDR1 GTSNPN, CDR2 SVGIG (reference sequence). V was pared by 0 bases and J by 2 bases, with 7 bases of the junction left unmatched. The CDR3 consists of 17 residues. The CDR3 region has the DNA TGTGCCTGGAGTGTACGAGGACTAGAAGCTGGGGCCAACGTCCTGACTTTC. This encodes CAWSVRGLEAGANVLTF.

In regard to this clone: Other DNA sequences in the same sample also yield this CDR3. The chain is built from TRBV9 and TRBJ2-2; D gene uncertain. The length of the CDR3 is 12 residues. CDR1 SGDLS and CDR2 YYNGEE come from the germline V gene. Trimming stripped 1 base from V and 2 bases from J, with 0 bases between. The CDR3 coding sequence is TGTGCCAGCAGCGTAAACACCGGGGAGCTGTTTTTT. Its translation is CASSVNTGELFF. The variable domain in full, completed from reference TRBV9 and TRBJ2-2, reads DSGVTQTPKHLITATGQRVTLRCSPRSGDLSVYWYQQSLDQGLQFLIQYYNGEERAKGNILERFSAQQFPDLHSELNLSSLELGDSALYFCASSVNTGELFFGEGSRLTVL.

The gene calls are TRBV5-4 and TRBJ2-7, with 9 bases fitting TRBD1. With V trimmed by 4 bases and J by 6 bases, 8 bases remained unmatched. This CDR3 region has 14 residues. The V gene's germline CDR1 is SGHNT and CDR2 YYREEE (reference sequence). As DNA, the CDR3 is TGTGCCAGCAGCGCTCCGGGACAGGGTGGCGAGCAGTACTTC. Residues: CASSAPGQGGEQYF.

The CDR3 loop is CASNTGGGTEAFF. DNA for the CDR3: TGTGCCAGCAACACAGGGGGGGGAACTGAAGCTTTCTTT. The rearrangement uses TRBV6-1 and TRBJ1-1, with 8 positions matching TRBD1. Germline V gives CDR1 MNHNS, CDR2 SASEGT. Unmatched junction bases numbered 6, after V lost 7 bases and J lost 5 bases. CDR3 length: 13 residues.

The CDR3 coding sequence is TGTGCCAGCACCCAGGGTCTTACTGCCACTGAAGCTTTCTTT. It codes for CASTQGLTATEAFF. The V gene is TRBV7-6, the J gene TRBJ1-1, with D tentatively TRBD1 (5 bases). The CDR3 is 14 amino acids. Germline V CDR1 and CDR2: SGHVS, FNYEAQ. V was pared by 7 bases and J by 4 bases, with 16 bases between.

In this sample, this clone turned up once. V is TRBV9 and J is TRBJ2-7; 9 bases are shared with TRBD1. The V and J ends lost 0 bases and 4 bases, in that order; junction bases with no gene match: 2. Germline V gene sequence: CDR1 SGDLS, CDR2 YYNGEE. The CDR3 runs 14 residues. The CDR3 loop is CASSVGGQGYEQYF. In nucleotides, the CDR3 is TGTGCCAGCAGCGTAGGCGGACAGGGGTACGAGCAGTACTTC.

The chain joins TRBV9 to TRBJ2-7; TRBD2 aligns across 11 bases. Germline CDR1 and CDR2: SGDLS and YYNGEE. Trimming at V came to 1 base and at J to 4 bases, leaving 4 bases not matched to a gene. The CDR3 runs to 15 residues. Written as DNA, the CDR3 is TGTGCCAGCAGCGTAACTAGCGGGGGCGGGTACGAGCAGTACTTC. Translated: CASSVTSGGGYEQYF.

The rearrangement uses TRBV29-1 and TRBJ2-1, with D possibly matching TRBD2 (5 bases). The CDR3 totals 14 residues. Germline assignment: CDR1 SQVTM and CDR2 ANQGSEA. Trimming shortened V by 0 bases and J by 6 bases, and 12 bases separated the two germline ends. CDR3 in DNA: TGCAGCGTTGAAGATTTCTGGGAGACCAATGAGCAGTTCTTC. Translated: CSVEDFWETNEQFF.

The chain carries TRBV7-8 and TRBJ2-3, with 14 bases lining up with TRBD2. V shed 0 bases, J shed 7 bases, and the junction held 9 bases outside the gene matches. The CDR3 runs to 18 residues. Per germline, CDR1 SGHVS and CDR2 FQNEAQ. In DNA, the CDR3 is TGTGCCAGCAGCTTAGCCCCGGGACTAGCGGGAGAAAGGAATACGCAGTATTTT. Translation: CASSLAPGLAGERNTQYF. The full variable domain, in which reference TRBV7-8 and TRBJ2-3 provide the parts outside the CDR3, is GAGVSQSPRYKVAKRGQDVALRCDPISGHVSLFWYQQALGQGPEFLTYFQNEAQLDKSGLPSDRFFAERPEGSVSTLKIQRTQQEDSAVYLCASSLAPGLAGERNTQYFGPGTRLTVL.

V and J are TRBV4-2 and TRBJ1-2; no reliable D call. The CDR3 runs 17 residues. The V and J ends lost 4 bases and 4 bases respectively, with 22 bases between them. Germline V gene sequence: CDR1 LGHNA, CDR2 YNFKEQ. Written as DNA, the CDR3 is TGTGCCAGCAGCCCAACGAGATGGACTACGGACGGCTATGGCTACACCTTC. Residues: CASSPTRWTTDGYGYTF.

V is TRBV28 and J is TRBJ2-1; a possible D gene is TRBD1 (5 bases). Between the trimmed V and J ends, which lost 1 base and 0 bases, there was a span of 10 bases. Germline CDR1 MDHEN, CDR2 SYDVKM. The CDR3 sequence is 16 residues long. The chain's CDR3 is CASSLYQGSSYNEQFF. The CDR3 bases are TGTGCCAGCAGTTTATATCAGGGAAGCTCCTACAATGAGCAGTTCTTC.

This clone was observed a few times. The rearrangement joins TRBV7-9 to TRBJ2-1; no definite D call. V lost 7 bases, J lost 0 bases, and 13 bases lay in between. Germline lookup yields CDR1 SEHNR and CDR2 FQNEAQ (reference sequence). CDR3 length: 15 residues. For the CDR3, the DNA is TGTGCCAGCACCCCTGTTTACGACTCCTACAATGAGCAGTTCTTC. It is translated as CASTPVYDSYNEQFF.

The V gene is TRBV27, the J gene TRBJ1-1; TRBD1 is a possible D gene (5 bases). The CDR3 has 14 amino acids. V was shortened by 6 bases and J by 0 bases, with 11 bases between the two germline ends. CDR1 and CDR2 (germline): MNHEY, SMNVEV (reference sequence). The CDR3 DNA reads TGTGCCAGCAGATCAACAGGCCTGAACACTGAAGCTTTCTTT. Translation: CASRSTGLNTEAFF.

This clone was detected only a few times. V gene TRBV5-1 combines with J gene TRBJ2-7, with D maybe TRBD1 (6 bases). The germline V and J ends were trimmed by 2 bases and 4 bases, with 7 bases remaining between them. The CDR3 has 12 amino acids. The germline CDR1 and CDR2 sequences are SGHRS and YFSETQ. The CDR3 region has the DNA TGCGCCAGCAGCTTCCAGGGGTACGAGCAGTACTTC. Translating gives CASSFQGYEQYF. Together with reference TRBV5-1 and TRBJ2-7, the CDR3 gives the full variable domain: KAGVTQTPRYLIKTRGQQVTLSCSPISGHRSVSWYQQTPGQGLQFLFEYFSETQRNKGNFPGRFSGRQFSNSRSEMNVSTLELGDSALYLCASSFQGYEQYFGPGTRLTVT.

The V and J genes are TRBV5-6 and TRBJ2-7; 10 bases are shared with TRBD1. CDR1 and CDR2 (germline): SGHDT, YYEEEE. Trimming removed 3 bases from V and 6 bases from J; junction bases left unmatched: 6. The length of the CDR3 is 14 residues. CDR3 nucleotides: TGTGCCAGCAGCTCGACAGGGGGCTATAGCGAGCAGTACTTC. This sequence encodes CASSSTGGYSEQYF.

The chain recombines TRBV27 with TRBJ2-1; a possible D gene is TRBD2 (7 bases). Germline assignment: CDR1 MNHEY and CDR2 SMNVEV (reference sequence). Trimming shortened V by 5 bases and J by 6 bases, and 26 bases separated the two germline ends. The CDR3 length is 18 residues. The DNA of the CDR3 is TGTGCCAGCAGTGGTGAAGTATTAACGGGGGGCCTCTTCAATGAGCAGTTCTTC. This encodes CASSGEVLTGGLFNEQFF.

CDR3 DNA sequence: TGCGCCAGCAGCTTGGCCGGGACTTCTTACGAGCAGTACTTC. This encodes CASSLAGTSYEQYF. This chain uses TRBV5-1 with TRBJ2-7; possible D gene TRBD2, 6 bases. Deletions cut 0 bases from V and 4 bases from J, with 11 bases between. The CDR3 length is 14 residues. The germline CDR1 and CDR2 sequences are SGHRS and YFSETQ.

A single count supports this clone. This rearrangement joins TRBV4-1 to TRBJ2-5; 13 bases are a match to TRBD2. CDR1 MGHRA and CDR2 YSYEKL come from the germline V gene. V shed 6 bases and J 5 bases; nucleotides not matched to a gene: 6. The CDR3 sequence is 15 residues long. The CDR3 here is CASRLAGGLQETQYF. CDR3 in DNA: TGCGCCAGCAGACTAGCGGGAGGGCTACAGGAGACCCAGTACTTC.

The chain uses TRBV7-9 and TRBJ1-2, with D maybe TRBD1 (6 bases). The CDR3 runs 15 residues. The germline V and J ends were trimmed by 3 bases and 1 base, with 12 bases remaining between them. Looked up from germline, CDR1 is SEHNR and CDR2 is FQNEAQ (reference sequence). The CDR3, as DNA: TGTGCCAGCAGCTTCCCAGGGGTAGATAACTATGGCTACACCTTC. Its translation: CASSFPGVDNYGYTF.

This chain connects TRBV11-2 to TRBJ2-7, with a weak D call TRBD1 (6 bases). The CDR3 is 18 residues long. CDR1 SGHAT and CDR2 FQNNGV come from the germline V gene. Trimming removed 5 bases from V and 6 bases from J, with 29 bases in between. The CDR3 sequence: CASSLYATTGNSRGEQYF. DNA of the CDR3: TGTGCCAGCAGCCTTTATGCGACGACAGGTAACTCTCGGGGCGAGCAGTACTTC. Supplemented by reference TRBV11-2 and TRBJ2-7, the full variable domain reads EAGVAQSPRYKIIEKRQSVAFWCNPISGHATLYWYQQILGQGPKLLIQFQNNGVVDDSQLPKDRFSAERLKGVDSTLKIQPAKLEDSAVYLCASSLYATTGNSRGEQYFGPGTRLTVT.

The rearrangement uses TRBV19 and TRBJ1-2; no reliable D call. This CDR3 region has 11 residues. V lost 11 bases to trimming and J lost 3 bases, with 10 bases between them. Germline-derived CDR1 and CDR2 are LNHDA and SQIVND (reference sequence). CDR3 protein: CASEADYGYTF. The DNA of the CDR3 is TGTGCCTCCGAAGCGGACTATGGCTACACCTTC.

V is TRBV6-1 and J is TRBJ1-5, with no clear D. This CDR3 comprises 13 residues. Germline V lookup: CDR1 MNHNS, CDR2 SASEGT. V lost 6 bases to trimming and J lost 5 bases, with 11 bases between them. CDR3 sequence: CASRRALYQPQHF. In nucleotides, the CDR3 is TGTGCCAGCAGGAGGGCACTTTATCAGCCCCAGCATTTT.

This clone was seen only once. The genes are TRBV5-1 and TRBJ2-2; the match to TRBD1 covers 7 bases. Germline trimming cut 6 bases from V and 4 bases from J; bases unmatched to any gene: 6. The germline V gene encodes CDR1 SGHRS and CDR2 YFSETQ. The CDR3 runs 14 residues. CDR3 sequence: CASIGPGGTGELFF. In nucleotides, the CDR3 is TGCGCCAGCATAGGGCCAGGGGGCACCGGGGAGCTGTTTTTT.

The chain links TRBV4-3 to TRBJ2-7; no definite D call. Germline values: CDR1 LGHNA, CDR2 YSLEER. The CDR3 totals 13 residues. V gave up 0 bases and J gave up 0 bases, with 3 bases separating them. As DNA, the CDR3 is TGCGCCAGCAGCCAAGACACCTCCTACGAGCAGTACTTC. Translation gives CASSQDTSYEQYF.